Below, 18 T cell receptor beta chains from the same sample are listed, as sequenced in a study of cytomegalovirus exposure and HLA in healthy donors. Primers included in the PCR were 60 Vbeta and 13 Jbeta primers. Produced via immunoSEQ multiplex PCR; TCRdb's table is partial and in-frame only. Of some 150,000 clones listed, 65% to 75% are singletons. The material sequenced was PBMCs. The source of these receptors is a human donor in good health.

The chain uses TRBV5-6 and TRBJ2-1, with TRBD1 identical over 7 bases. The CDR3 sequence is 15 residues long. Germline V CDR1 and CDR2: SGHDT, YYEEEE. V trimming: 4 bases; J trimming: 3 bases; junction bases outside the gene matches: 7. The DNA for the CDR3 is TGTGCCAGCAGCGCCGGGACAGCGTACTACAATGAGCAGTTCTTC. It codes for CASSAGTAYYNEQFF.

The gene calls are TRBV10-1 and TRBJ2-7; 8 bases are a match to TRBD1. J lost 2 bases, V lost 0 bases, and 0 bases had no gene match. The CDR3 sequence is 14 residues long. From germline, CDR1 is WNHNN and CDR2 SYGVQD (reference sequence). Here the CDR3 reads CASSESDRAYEQYF. The DNA of the CDR3 is TGCGCCAGCAGTGAGTCGGACAGGGCCTACGAGCAGTACTTC.

The chain has TRBV5-8 and TRBJ1-6, with a possible D match to TRBD1 (5 bases). The CDR3 is 14 residues long. Germline CDR1 is SGHTS and CDR2 is YDEGEE. The V end lost 5 bases, the J end lost 2 bases, and 8 bases lay between the germline ends. CDR3 nucleotide sequence: TGTGCCAGCAGTCTGACAGCCTATAATTCACCCCTCCACTTT. Encoded protein: CASSLTAYNSPLHF.

Only a few counts were recorded for this clone. This rearrangement joins TRBV2 to TRBJ1-2; the match to TRBD1 covers 9 bases. CDR1 is SNHLY, CDR2 FYNNEI, per germline. The length of the CDR3 is 13 residues. Trimming at V came to 7 bases and at J to 4 bases, leaving 4 bases not matched to a gene. The CDR3, as DNA: TGTGCCAGCACCGCGGACAGGGGCTATGGCTACACCTTC. This encodes CASTADRGYGYTF.

The J gene is TRBJ1-6, the V gene TRBV30, with TRBD1 matching 8 bases. In germline, CDR1 is GTSNPN, CDR2 SVGIG (reference sequence). Trimming at V came to 7 bases and at J to 5 bases, leaving 7 bases not matched to a gene. The CDR3 has 14 residues. CDR3 amino acids: CALNRQGNNSPLHF. The CDR3 nucleotides read TGTGCCTTAAATCGACAGGGGAATAATTCACCCCTCCACTTT.

This clone was picked up a small number of times. The V gene is TRBV4-3, the J gene TRBJ1-1, with D possibly matching TRBD1 (5 bases). The V end was cut by 2 bases, the J end by 1 base, with 8 bases between. CDR1 LGHNA and CDR2 YSLEER come from the germline V gene. This CDR3 is 14 amino acids long. CDR3 region: CASSQQGRNTEAFF. The CDR3 DNA reads TGCGCCAGCAGCCAACAGGGAAGGAACACTGAAGCTTTCTTT.

In this sample, this clone turned up a few times. This chain connects TRBV5-4 to TRBJ2-5; a possible D gene is TRBD2 (5 bases). The germline V and J ends were trimmed by 6 bases and 0 bases, with 9 bases remaining between them. The length of the CDR3 is 13 residues. Germline V gene lookup returns CDR1 SGHNT and CDR2 YYREEE (reference sequence). CDR3 protein: CASTGGHQETQYF. In nucleotides, the CDR3 is TGTGCCAGCACCGGCGGGCACCAAGAGACCCAGTACTTC.

The chain employs TRBV10-3 and TRBJ2-1, with TRBD2 matching over 8 bases. This CDR3 spans 14 amino acids. Losses at the gene ends were 5 bases for V and 8 bases for J; bases not matched to a gene: 8. CDR1 is ENHRY and CDR2 is SYGVKD in the germline V gene. CDR3 amino acids: CAISLASGRDEQFF. The CDR3, as DNA: TGTGCCATCAGTCTGGCCTCCGGGAGGGATGAGCAGTTCTTC.

The chain combines TRBV19 with TRBJ1-5; D gene unclear. Trimming took 3 bases from V and 2 from J, leaving 8 bases between them. This CDR3 region has 14 residues. Germline assignment: CDR1 LNHDA and CDR2 SQIVND (reference sequence). The CDR3: CASSMQRGNQPQHF. The CDR3 nucleotides read TGTGCCAGTAGTATGCAGAGGGGCAATCAGCCCCAGCATTTT.

V is TRBV7-9 and J is TRBJ1-3; the match to TRBD1 covers 8 bases. The CDR3 totals 16 residues. CDR1 and CDR2 (germline): SEHNR, FQNEAQ (reference sequence). V was pared by 4 bases and J by 3 bases, with 8 bases of the junction left unmatched. The CDR3 spells CASSSGQGSVGNTIYF. The DNA of the CDR3 is TGTGCCAGCAGCTCAGGACAGGGATCGGTTGGAAACACCATATATTTT.

This clone was seen a few times. The chain couples TRBV6-1 to TRBJ1-1; 9 bases fit TRBD1. With 6 bases clipped from V and 1 base from J, the junction kept 6 bases outside the gene matches. The CDR3 is 15 amino acids. The germline CDR1 and CDR2 sequences are MNHNS and SASEGT. CDR3 sequence (DNA): TGTGCCAGCAGACAATTACAGGGGGCGAACACTGAAGCTTTCTTT. It is translated as CASRQLQGANTEAFF.

V and J are TRBV7-2 and TRBJ1-3; D remains ambiguous. Trimming took 3 bases from V and 0 from J, leaving 9 bases between them. Germline CDR1 reads SGHTA; CDR2 reads FQGNSA. CDR3 length equals 15 residues. CDR3 sequence: CASSFGPVSGNTIYF. For the CDR3, the DNA is TGTGCCAGCAGCTTTGGGCCGGTCTCTGGAAACACCATATATTTT.

The J gene is TRBJ2-7, the V gene TRBV6-5, with D uncertain. From germline, CDR1 is MNHEY and CDR2 SVGAGI. CDR3 length: 15 amino acids. The germline V and J ends were trimmed by 0 bases and 1 base, with 10 bases remaining between them. CDR3 residues: CASSYSSGVSYEQYF. DNA of the CDR3: TGTGCCAGCAGTTACTCCTCAGGTGTTTCCTACGAGCAGTACTTC.

V gene TRBV10-2 combines with J gene TRBJ1-5; D might be TRBD1 (6 bases). CDR1 and CDR2 (germline): WSHSY, SAAADI. Trimming removed 5 bases from V and 1 base from J, with 15 bases in between. The CDR3 is 16 residues long. CDR3 bases: TGCGCCAGCAGTCCACAGGGAAGTAAGAGCAATCAGCCCCAGCATTTT. It is translated as CASSPQGSKSNQPQHF.

The chain is built from TRBV7-9 and TRBJ1-2; 7 positions match TRBD1. Germline CDR1 and CDR2: SEHNR and FQNEAQ (reference sequence). The CDR3 totals 11 residues. V dropped 5 bases and J dropped 10; count of bases not matched to a gene: 4. The CDR3, as DNA: TGTGCCAGCAGCACCACAGGGGACTACACCTTC. It yields the protein CASSTTGDYTF.

The V call is TRBV5-1, the J call TRBJ2-2; D not certain. The V gene's germline CDR1 is SGHRS and CDR2 YFSETQ. This CDR3 is built from 15 residues. V lost 0 bases and J lost 1, with 7 bases in between. DNA for the CDR3: TGCGCCAGCAGCTTGGGGCAAGTGAACACCGGGGAGCTGTTTTTT. Protein sequence: CASSLGQVNTGELFF.

The chain joins TRBV13 to TRBJ2-7; 11 bases align to TRBD2. The junction had 5 bases not matched to a gene; V was cut back by 5 bases and J by 2 bases. The CDR3 sequence is 15 residues long. CDR1 is PRHDT, CDR2 FYEKMQ, per germline (reference sequence). CDR3 bases: TGTGCCAGCAGCCACGAACTAGCGGGGGCCTACGAGCAGTACTTC. Amino acid sequence: CASSHELAGAYEQYF.

This sequence joins TRBV25-1 and TRBJ2-5; 12 bases are a match to TRBD2. V gave up 8 bases and J gave up 1 base; unmatched junction bases: 11. CDR3 length equals 17 residues. The germline gives CDR1 MGHDK, CDR2 SYGVNS. In DNA form, the CDR3 reads TGTGCCAGCTCTTCTACTAGCGGGGGGACCTCCCAAGAGACCCAGTACTTC. Translated: CASSSTSGGTSQETQYF. The whole variable domain, remainder taken from reference TRBV25-1 and TRBJ2-5, is EADIYQTPRYLVIGTGKKITLECSQTMGHDKMYWYQQDPGMELHLIHYSYGVNSTEKGDLSSESTVSRIRTEHFPLTLESARPSHTSQYLCASSSTSGGTSQETQYFGPGTRLLVL.